The sequence of this TCR beta chain was determined in a study of identical twins. CDR1 is SEHNR, CDR2 FQNEAQ, per germline (reference sequence). The CDR3 runs 14 residues. V was shortened by 3 bases and J by 3 bases, with 12 bases between the two germline ends. Each CDR3 protein gets one entry after TCRdb re-called the 5' RACE reads with MiXCR. The top ten hold about 15% of the sample, which has about 200,000 distinct CDR3 sequences, around 6.5% seen once. This same sample was also part of a study on T cells expressing NK-cell markers.

This sequence joins TRBV7-9 and TRBJ2-7, with D possibly TRBD1 on 6 matching bases. The material sequenced was CD8+ T cells sorted from blood. The TCR was taken from a woman aged 18-30 years in good health. This CDR3 is CASSLDRSLYEQYF. CDR3 nucleotides: TGTGCCAGCAGCTTGGACAGATCGCTCTACGAGCAGTACTTC.